The T cell receptor (beta chain) under discussion was sequenced for a study of blood T cells in healthy people across ages. Overall study: Capture by template switching was about one barcoded beta molecule per two T cells. Study findings and constraints: A roughly linear fall in TCR beta diversity per million T cells was seen with increasing age. Any changes in expanded clonotypes were possibly confounded, as donor CMV status remained unknown.

This clonotype was observed once. Its antigen is unidentified. A minimum of 5 micrograms of total RNA was extracted per sample. Primed by a sample-barcoded 5' primer and a J-beta primer mix, a second PCR proceeded for about 7 to 12 cycles. Using its own MiXCR run on the 5' RACE reads, TCRdb lists one record per CDR3 protein. The sample comprises 1,800,000 or so distinct CDR3 sequences, approximately 39% of which are singletons, and 20% to 25% rests with the top ten. Losses at the gene ends were 6 bases for V and 7 bases for J; bases not matched to a gene: 15. The CDR3 has 16 amino acids. From germline, CDR1 is SGHTA and CDR2 FQGNSA.

This chain uses TRBV7-2 with TRBJ1-2; 9 positions match TRBD1. The sequencing input was blood. This sequence was found in a human donor in good health. CDR3 sequence: CASRARTGESRGGYTF. CDR3 in DNA: TGTGCCAGCAGAGCTCGGACAGGGGAAAGTAGGGGTGGCTACACCTTC. Filled out from reference TRBV7-2 and TRBJ1-2, the complete variable domain reads GAGVSQSPSNKVTEKGKDVELRCDPISGHTALYWYRQSLGQGLEFLIYFQGNSAPDKSGLPSDRFSAERTGGSVSTLTIQRTQQEDSAVYLCASRARTGESRGGYTFGSGTRLTVV.